One sample yielded the 2 T cell receptor beta chains listed below, sequenced in a study of blood T cells in healthy people across ages (dated by TCRdb to between 2015 and 2017). The library came from 5' RACE. These reads were obtained on an Illumina HiSeq 2500. A second PCR of roughly 6 to 12 cycles was performed with a sample-barcoded 5' primer and a J-beta primer mix. TCRdb reanalyzed the raw reads on its own, using fastp at Q25 for trimming and MiXCR for clone calling, and kept in-frame beta chains. Rows matching on CDR3 protein sequence are summarized as one entry with the most common DNA and genes. For this sample the table gives 950,000 to 1,200,000 distinct CDR3 sequences, of which roughly two fifths were detected only once. The biggest ten clones account for about 12% of the sample. The sequenced sample was blood. The receptors originated from a man younger than 35 in good health.

This clonotype appeared a few times. The chain couples TRBV29-1 to TRBJ1-1, with D tentatively TRBD1 (6 bases). The CDR3 has 13 residues. V lost 8 bases and J lost 8, with 21 bases in between. Germline V gene sequence: CDR1 SQVTM, CDR2 ANQGSEA. CDR3 region: CSPPRAGEVEAFF. The CDR3 bases are TGCAGCCCGCCGAGGGCAGGGGAGGTCGAAGCTTTCTTT.

The chain combines TRBV5-1 with TRBJ2-3; TRBD2 aligns across 14 bases. Unmatched junction bases numbered 4, after V lost 4 bases and J lost 0 bases. This CDR3 comprises 17 residues. Germline values: CDR1 SGHRS, CDR2 YFSETQ. The CDR3 region is CASSRTSGGLSTDTQYF. Here the CDR3 DNA reads TGCGCCAGCAGCCGGACTAGCGGGGGGCTAAGCACAGATACGCAGTATTTT.